This paragraph covers one T cell receptor (beta chain) sequence. What it recognizes is unknown. Primers included in the PCR were 60 Vbeta and 13 Jbeta primers. Method: immunoSEQ multiplex PCR; TCRdb's copy keeps in-frame clones and lacks some. The table has just over 200,000 clones, approximately 70% seen once; the top ten hold around 3%. This record comes from a study of cytomegalovirus exposure and HLA in healthy donors. For the study at large: Inside one of the first data releases sat about 85 million unique TCRs taken from HLA-typed donors. Out of 398 genotyped donors, about 80% belonged to the Caucasian-associated ancestry cluster. Study conclusions and caveats: It was only CMV serostatus that was available as immune exposure information. Reportedly, cytomegalovirus status was diagnosed with high sensitivity and specificity.

The clonotype was recovered from a man between 40 and 49 years old in good health and CMV-seropositive. Sequenced sample: PBMCs.

CDR3 in DNA: TGTGCCAGCAGTGACATTGCGAACACTGAAGCTTTCTTT. This codes for CASSDIANTEAFF. The chain is built from TRBV6-5 and TRBJ1-1; the D is unclear. Germline V CDR1 and CDR2: MNHEY, SVGAGI. V lost 5 bases and J lost 1, with 8 bases in between. There are 13 residues in the CDR3.